One sample yielded the 2 T cell receptor beta chains listed below, sequenced in a study of CD8 T cells in Susac syndrome. RNA in amounts of about 0.5 to 1 ug was reverse transcribed with random hexamers. From the immunoSEQ multiplex PCR reads, TCRdb called clonotypes with MiXCR, one entry per CDR3 protein. The sample has approximately 200,000 distinct CDR3 sequences; 90% to 95% are singletons. Sequencing was performed on CD4+ T cells from PBMCs. These receptors all stem from a human donor with multiple sclerosis.

This clonotype was detected once. The chain joins TRBV3-1 to TRBJ2-7, with no clear D. This CDR3 contains 14 residues. Germline V gene data show CDR1 as LGHDT and CDR2 as YNNKEL (reference sequence). V dropped 0 bases and J dropped 7 bases, with 13 bases sitting between them. The CDR3 loop reads CASSQEYPGLEQYF. The CDR3 DNA follows: TGTGCCAGCAGCCAAGAGTACCCCGGGCTAGAGCAGTACTTC.

The chain is built from TRBV4-1 and TRBJ1-1; a possible D gene is TRBD1 (5 bases). Trimming removed 0 bases from V and 0 bases from J, with 11 bases in between. The CDR3 contains 16 residues. From germline, CDR1 is MGHRA and CDR2 YSYEKL. The CDR3 bases are TGCGCCAGCAGCCAAGAGGGACTTGAAGTGAACACTGAAGCTTTCTTT. It translates to CASSQEGLEVNTEAFF.